The 31 T cell receptor beta chains reported below all come from one sample, sequenced in a study of T cell changes during pregnancy in multiple sclerosis. Sequencing was performed with immunoSEQ multiplex PCR; in TCRdb, only in-frame clones are kept and a portion is missing. Of tens of thousands of clones listed, about 90% are singletons. Sequences were derived from CD8+ T cells from peripheral blood mononuclear cells, sampled after pregnancy. The receptor set was obtained from a female donor with multiple sclerosis, enrolled in a pregnancy study.

The rearrangement links TRBV9 to TRBJ2-5; perhaps TRBD2 as D (7 bases). The CDR3 runs 15 residues. The V and J ends lost 0 bases and 2 bases respectively, with 11 bases between them. Germline lookup yields CDR1 SGDLS and CDR2 YYNGEE. In nucleotides, the CDR3 is TGTGCCAGCAGCGTAGGCGGGGGCGGGCAAGAGACCCAGTACTTC. As protein: CASSVGGGGQETQYF.

CDR3 coding DNA: TGTGCCAGCAGCGAGACCTCAGGGGAGCAAGAGACCCAGTACTTC. As protein: CASSETSGEQETQYF. The chain recombines TRBV9 with TRBJ2-5, with D possibly matching TRBD1 (6 bases). The CDR3 runs to 15 residues. Germline V lookup: CDR1 SGDLS, CDR2 YYNGEE. V gave up 3 bases and J gave up 2 bases, with 14 bases separating them. Full variable domain (missing parts from reference TRBV9 and TRBJ2-5): DSGVTQTPKHLITATGQRVTLRCSPRSGDLSVYWYQQSLDQGLQFLIQYYNGEERAKGNILERFSAQQFPDLHSELNLSSLELGDSALYFCASSETSGEQETQYFGPGTRLLVL.

This chain uses TRBV5-4 with TRBJ1-1, with 7 bases aligning to TRBD1. This CDR3 spans 15 amino acids. The ends lost 4 bases at V and 4 bases at J; junction bases unmatched: 10. CDR1 and CDR2 from the germline V gene are SGHNT and YYREEE (reference sequence). CDR3 DNA: TGTGCCAGCAGCCCGTCGACAGGGTTCGTCACTGAAGCTTTCTTT. Protein: CASSPSTGFVTEAFF. The whole variable domain, remainder taken from reference TRBV5-4 and TRBJ1-1, is ETGVTQSPTHLIKTRGQQVTLRCSSQSGHNTVSWYQQALGQGPQFIFQYYREEENGRGNFPPRFSGLQFPNYSSELNVNALELDDSALYLCASSPSTGFVTEAFFGQGTRLTVV.

J is TRBJ2-3 and V is TRBV6-5; 7 nucleotides agree with TRBD1. Per the germline V gene, CDR1 is MNHEY and CDR2 is SVGAGI. The CDR3 spans 14 residues. V shed 4 bases, J shed 4 bases, and the junction held 5 bases outside the gene matches. CDR3 bases: TGTGCCAGCAGTTTTGACAGGGCCCCAGATACGCAGTATTTT. Translation gives CASSFDRAPDTQYF.

This rearrangement joins TRBV5-1 to TRBJ2-1; tentatively, D is TRBD1 (5 bases). Trimming pared 4 bases from V and 0 bases from J, leaving 17 bases between. The CDR3 covers 17 residues. Germline values: CDR1 SGHRS, CDR2 YFSETQ. CDR3 sequence reads: CASSPFDQGISYNEQFF. The DNA for the CDR3 is TGCGCCAGCAGCCCGTTTGACCAGGGAATCTCCTACAATGAGCAGTTCTTC.

This chain joins TRBV5-4 and TRBJ2-7; no clear D gene. The germline V gene has CDR1 SGHNT and CDR2 YYREEE (reference sequence). The CDR3 has 11 residues. V was clipped by 7 bases and J by 0 bases, with 5 bases between them. Written as DNA, the CDR3 is TGTGCCAGCGGCAACTCCTACGAGCAGTACTTC. Its protein is CASGNSYEQYF.

The rearrangement links TRBV7-6 to TRBJ1-4, with TRBD1 matching 7 bases. The CDR3 spans 18 residues. CDR1 is SGHVS and CDR2 is FNYEAQ in the germline V gene. Trimming cost V 1 base and J 8 bases; bases outside gene matches: 16. DNA for the CDR3: TGTGCCAGCAGCTTAGTCCCCAGCCGCCCCGGGACAGCCGAAAAACTGTTTTTT. Its translation: CASSLVPSRPGTAEKLFF.

The chain carries TRBV9 and TRBJ1-1; tentatively, D is TRBD1 (5 bases). The CDR3 runs to 16 residues. The ends were cut back, 1 base at V and 0 bases at J, with 13 bases in the middle. Germline V gene sequence: CDR1 SGDLS, CDR2 YYNGEE. The CDR3 protein is CASSVWGEGMNTEAFF. Here the CDR3 DNA reads TGTGCCAGCAGCGTATGGGGGGAGGGGATGAACACTGAAGCTTTCTTT.

The chain links TRBV7-3 to TRBJ1-1; tentative D call: TRBD1 (5 bases). The V gene's germline CDR1 is SGHTA and CDR2 FQGTGA. The CDR3 spans 15 residues. Deletions cut 4 bases from V and 5 bases from J, with 17 bases between. The CDR3 loop is CASSSMGGTGTEAFF. The CDR3 bases are TGTGCCAGCAGCTCCATGGGGGGGACGGGGACTGAAGCTTTCTTT.

The sample holds one count of this clone. V is TRBV7-9 and J is TRBJ2-3; 13 nucleotides agree with TRBD2. Germline V lookup: CDR1 SEHNR, CDR2 FQNEAQ (reference sequence). This CDR3 contains 16 residues. V shed 6 bases and J 5 bases; nucleotides not matched to a gene: 8. CDR3 region: CASRDTSGGDGDTQYF. As DNA, the CDR3 is TGTGCCAGCAGGGATACTAGCGGGGGGGATGGAGATACGCAGTATTTT.

The gene calls are TRBV5-8 and TRBJ1-1; 7 bases agree with TRBD1. Trimming removed 4 bases from V and 0 bases from J; junction bases left unmatched: 15. The CDR3 length is 18 residues. Germline V gives CDR1 SGHTS, CDR2 YDEGEE. In DNA form, the CDR3 reads TGTGCCAGCAGCGGGCTAGGGGGCGCGGTGGCCCTGAACACTGAAGCTTTCTTT. Protein: CASSGLGGAVALNTEAFF. Looking up the rest from reference TRBV5-8 and TRBJ1-1 gives the full variable domain: EAGVTQSPTHLIKTRGQQATLRCSPISGHTSVYWYQQALGLGLQFLLWYDEGEERNRGNFPPRFSGRQFPNYSSELNVNALELEDSALYLCASSGLGGAVALNTEAFFGQGTRLTVV.

This chain connects TRBV6-6 to TRBJ1-5; D perhaps matches TRBD1 (5 bases). Trimming cost V 5 bases and J 5 bases, with 19 bases left between them. The germline V gene encodes CDR1 MNHNY and CDR2 SVGAGI (reference sequence). The CDR3 loop spans 16 amino acids. This CDR3 reads CASSGPGQGGYQPQHF. The CDR3 region has the DNA TGTGCCAGCAGTGGACCTGGGCAGGGAGGGTATCAGCCCCAGCATTTT.

The chain uses TRBV7-6 and TRBJ2-7; 8 bases match TRBD2. Germline V gives CDR1 SGHVS, CDR2 FNYEAQ. This CDR3 region has 14 residues. The V gene end was trimmed by 5 bases and the J gene end by 7 bases; junction bases not matched to a gene: 10. This CDR3 is CASSPGTGGLEQYF. CDR3 DNA sequence: TGTGCCAGCAGCCCAGGGACGGGGGGGCTTGAGCAGTACTTC.

This rearrangement joins TRBV25-1 to TRBJ2-4; D is perhaps TRBD2 (6 bases). V shed 6 bases and J shed 3 bases, with 15 bases lying between them. CDR1 and CDR2 from the germline V gene are MGHDK and SYGVNS. The CDR3 totals 15 residues. The CDR3 spells CASRVRRGGKNIQYF. The CDR3 DNA reads as TGTGCCAGCAGGGTAAGGCGGGGCGGCAAAAACATTCAGTACTTC.

The chain couples TRBV29-1 to TRBJ1-2, with TRBD1 matching over 7 bases. From germline, CDR1 is SQVTM and CDR2 ANQGSEA. The CDR3 loop spans 13 amino acids. V lost 5 bases, J lost 0 bases, and 3 bases stayed unmatched. The CDR3 DNA sequence: TGCAGCGTTCCCGGGACAGCTAACTATGGCTACACCTTC. Protein product: CSVPGTANYGYTF.

This clone was observed a single time. The J gene is TRBJ2-2, the V gene TRBV9; 10 bases match TRBD1. There are 18 residues in the CDR3. CDR1 and CDR2 from the germline V gene are SGDLS and YYNGEE. V dropped 0 bases and J dropped 3; count of bases not matched to a gene: 8. CDR3 in DNA: TGTGCCAGCAGCGTAGAGGGGTGGGGGACAGGGGACACCGGGGAGCTGTTTTTT. Its protein product is CASSVEGWGTGDTGELFF.

The chain employs TRBV4-1 and TRBJ1-1; D is unresolved. V lost 1 base to trimming and J lost 7 bases, with 7 bases between them. Per the germline V gene, CDR1 is MGHRA and CDR2 is YSYEKL. This CDR3 region has 12 residues. The CDR3 bases are TGCGCCAGCAGCCAAGCGTCAGGTGAAGCTTTCTTT. The encoded protein is CASSQASGEAFF.

The V call is TRBV9, the J call TRBJ2-3; D is perhaps TRBD2 (7 bases). The CDR3 spans 15 residues. Trimming stripped 1 base from V and 2 bases from J, with 11 bases between. Germline CDR1 is SGDLS and CDR2 is YYNGEE. The CDR3 region is CASSVNGGPTDTQYF. The CDR3 nucleotides read TGTGCCAGCAGCGTAAACGGGGGGCCCACAGATACGCAGTATTTT. The entire variable domain, with the rest obtained from reference TRBV9 and TRBJ2-3, is as follows: DSGVTQTPKHLITATGQRVTLRCSPRSGDLSVYWYQQSLDQGLQFLIQYYNGEERAKGNILERFSAQQFPDLHSELNLSSLELGDSALYFCASSVNGGPTDTQYFGPGTRLTVL.

The rearrangement uses TRBV9 and TRBJ2-2; 9 bases are shared with TRBD2. The CDR3 runs to 17 residues. V lost 4 bases and J lost 6; bases outside the gene matches: 13. CDR1 and CDR2 (germline): SGDLS, YYNGEE. In DNA, the CDR3 is TGTGCCAGCAGCCCCGAGGGGCGGGGGGGCCTCCCCGGGGAGCTGTTTTTT. It codes for CASSPEGRGGLPGELFF.

The genes are TRBV30 and TRBJ2-7; tentative D call: TRBD2 (7 bases). Between the trimmed V and J ends, which lost 3 bases and 2 bases, there was a span of 11 bases. The CDR3 has 13 residues. CDR1 GTSNPN and CDR2 SVGIG come from the germline V gene (reference sequence). CDR3 protein: CAWRQGGTYEQYF. In DNA, the CDR3 is TGTGCCTGGAGACAGGGAGGGACCTACGAGCAGTACTTC.

This rearrangement joins TRBV27 to TRBJ2-1; D may be TRBD1 (6 bases). The germline gives CDR1 MNHEY, CDR2 SMNVEV (reference sequence). The CDR3 runs to 17 residues. V shed 5 bases and J shed 6 bases, with 23 bases lying between them. The CDR3: CASSLGHAGELFNEQFF. CDR3 DNA: TGTGCCAGCAGTCTTGGGCACGCAGGGGAACTGTTCAATGAGCAGTTCTTC.

The genes are TRBV6-1 and TRBJ1-2, with 7 bases identical to TRBD1. The CDR3 loop spans 12 amino acids. Germline trimming cut 4 bases from V and 4 bases from J; bases unmatched to any gene: 0. Germline-derived CDR1 and CDR2 are MNHNS and SASEGT. CDR3 nucleotide sequence: TGTGCCAGCAGTGGACAGGGCTATGGCTACACCTTC. Encoded protein: CASSGQGYGYTF.

The chain combines TRBV19 with TRBJ2-7; perhaps TRBD1 as D (6 bases). This CDR3 region has 16 residues. Germline V lookup: CDR1 LNHDA, CDR2 SQIVND (reference sequence). V was shortened by 6 bases and J by 3 bases, with 21 bases between the two germline ends. Here the CDR3 reads CASRGTSNGDHYEQYF. CDR3 nucleotide sequence: TGTGCCAGTAGGGGGACATCGAATGGCGACCACTACGAGCAGTACTTC.

This rearrangement joins TRBV9 to TRBJ2-5; D might be TRBD1 (6 bases). V lost 4 bases and J lost 2, with 15 bases in between. Germline values: CDR1 SGDLS, CDR2 YYNGEE. The length of the CDR3 is 15 residues. The CDR3 sequence is CASSPGQHQQETQYF. CDR3 bases: TGTGCCAGCAGCCCAGGACAGCACCAGCAAGAGACCCAGTACTTC.

The genes are TRBV7-3 and TRBJ2-5; TRBD2 aligns across 12 bases. V lost 5 bases, J lost 7 bases, and 11 bases stayed unmatched. This CDR3 comprises 16 residues. CDR1 is SGHTA, CDR2 FQGTGA, per germline. The DNA for the CDR3 is TGTGCCAGCAGCCTACTAGCGGGGGGCCCACGGGGGACCCAGTACTTC. This encodes CASSLLAGGPRGTQYF.

The chain recombines TRBV5-8 with TRBJ2-3; 8 positions match TRBD2. CDR3 length: 15 amino acids. CDR1 is SGHTS and CDR2 is YDEGEE in the germline V gene. Trimming took 0 bases from V and 1 from J; bases not matched to a gene: 1. CDR3 in amino acids: CASSLGAGGTDTQYF. Written as DNA, the CDR3 is TGTGCCAGCAGCTTGGGAGCGGGGGGCACAGATACGCAGTATTTT.

This rearrangement joins TRBV6-5 to TRBJ2-7; weak D call: TRBD2 (5 bases). The CDR3 is 13 residues long. V was cut by 0 bases and J by 5 bases, with 8 bases left in between. CDR1 and CDR2 (germline): MNHEY, SVGAGI. For the CDR3, the DNA is TGTGCCAGCAGTTACTCGAGAGGGAACGAGCAGTACTTC. It is translated as CASSYSRGNEQYF.

The V gene is TRBV4-1, the J gene TRBJ2-1; 7 nucleotides match TRBD1. Germline CDR1 is MGHRA and CDR2 is YSYEKL. CDR3 length: 16 amino acids. The trim removed 1 base at V and 4 bases at J, leaving 7 bases unmatched. For the CDR3, the DNA is TGCGCCAGCAGCCAAGTGTGGCGACAGGGTTACAATGAGCAGTTCTTC. This translates into CASSQVWRQGYNEQFF.

This CDR3 is CASSSGGSSTDTQYF. The CDR3 DNA reads TGTGCCAGCAGCTCAGGGGGTTCTAGCACAGATACGCAGTATTTT. The chain uses TRBV9 and TRBJ2-3; 7 bases match TRBD1. There are 15 residues in the CDR3. CDR1 is SGDLS and CDR2 is YYNGEE in the germline V gene. V shed 4 bases, J shed 0 bases, and the junction held 5 bases outside the gene matches.

The chain combines TRBV5-4 with TRBJ1-3; 9 bases map to TRBD1. This CDR3 has 18 residues. The trim removed 1 base at V and 0 bases at J, leaving 8 bases unmatched. The V gene's germline CDR1 is SGHNT and CDR2 YYREEE (reference sequence). Here the CDR3 reads CASSLFGTGSSSGNTIYF. The CDR3 coding sequence is TGTGCCAGCAGCTTGTTTGGGACAGGGAGCAGCTCTGGAAACACCATATATTTT.

The chain couples TRBV2 to TRBJ1-6; possibly TRBD1 for D (6 bases). The ends were cut back, 6 bases at V and 9 bases at J, with 15 bases in the middle. The CDR3 extends over 14 amino acids. Germline V gene sequence: CDR1 SNHLY, CDR2 FYNNEI. The chain's CDR3 is CASRYRVWGSPLHF. CDR3 nucleotide sequence: TGTGCCAGCAGGTACAGGGTGTGGGGTTCACCCCTCCACTTT.